The clone carrying this T cell receptor (beta chain) was counted many times. Its antigen remains unidentified. The sample is drawn from a study of T cells in Graves' hyperthyroidism and ophthalmopathy. Notes on the study in general: Most thyroid clonotypes that were expanded above 0.001 also turned up in blood.

Each 10 ml fresh peripheral blood draw supplied the PBMCs. Using RNA transcripts as the source, TCR beta CDR3 regions were amplified. HTBI primers drove first-round RT-PCR of the TCR CDR3. TCRdb passed the multiplex PCR reads through MiXCR, listing each CDR3 protein once. This sample yields roughly 560,000 distinct CDR3 sequences, of which 14% to 15% are seen a single time; around 4.5% belongs to the top ten. The material sequenced was blood. This TCR was recovered from a woman in her thirties or forties with Graves' ophthalmopathy.

The CDR3 loop is CSARDLAGETQYF. For the CDR3, the DNA is TGCAGTGCTAGAGACCTAGCGGGAGAGACCCAGTACTTC. The chain recombines TRBV20-1 with TRBJ2-5, with 8 bases lining up with TRBD2. The CDR3 runs 13 residues. V dropped 0 bases and J dropped 4; count of bases not matched to a gene: 1. The germline V gene has CDR1 DFQATT and CDR2 SNEGSKA (reference sequence).